These 30 T cell receptor beta chains share one sample of origin, sequenced in a study of identical twins. TCRdb used MiXCR to reprocess the 5' RACE reads, holding one entry per CDR3 protein. The top ten hold more than 5% of the sample, which has fewer than 250,000 distinct CDR3 sequences, 7.5% seen once. The same data also contributed to another study, on yellow fever vaccine responses in identical twins.

The sequencing input was CD8+ T cells sorted from blood. The receptor source for this set is a young woman in good health.

The sample holds many counts of this clonotype. The V call is TRBV4-1, the J call TRBJ2-5, with D uncertain. The CDR3 totals 14 residues. Trimming pared 0 bases from V and 4 bases from J, leaving 9 bases between. Germline CDR1 is MGHRA and CDR2 is YSYEKL. The CDR3 DNA sequence: TGCGCCAGCAGCCAAGATTGGGGTACAGAGACCCAGTACTTC. Translation gives CASSQDWGTETQYF.

The V and J genes are TRBV6-5 and TRBJ2-2; D not certain. There are 17 residues in the CDR3. Trimming pared 2 bases from V and 4 bases from J, leaving 17 bases between. CDR1 is MNHEY, CDR2 SVGAGI, per germline. CDR3 amino acids: CASSYRKFPGPTGELFF. The CDR3 coding sequence is TGTGCCAGCAGTTACCGGAAATTTCCCGGTCCCACCGGGGAGCTGTTTTTT.

This clonotype was counted ten times or more. J is TRBJ2-3 and V is TRBV7-8; D might be TRBD2 (5 bases). This CDR3 spans 18 amino acids. Trimming cost V 1 base and J 0 bases, with 17 bases left between them. The germline V gene encodes CDR1 SGHVS and CDR2 FQNEAQ. CDR3 DNA: TGTGCCAGCAGCTTAGAGCCCCTCATAGCGAGAAGCACAGATACGCAGTATTTT. The encoded protein is CASSLEPLIARSTDTQYF.

This clonotype was found many times. V is TRBV12-3 or TRBV12-4 and J is TRBJ1-2, with 11 bases aligning to TRBD1. The CDR3 sequence is 15 residues long. V lost 3 bases, J lost 3 bases, and 3 bases stayed unmatched. Here the CDR3 reads CASSFGQGADYGYTF. The CDR3 nucleotides are TGTGCCAGCAGTTTCGGACAGGGGGCAGACTATGGCTACACCTTC.

This clonotype was detected only a few times. This chain uses TRBV4-1 with TRBJ1-1; D might be TRBD1 (5 bases). V shed 6 bases and J shed 3 bases, with 14 bases lying between them. CDR3 length equals 14 residues. Germline V gene sequence: CDR1 MGHRA, CDR2 YSYEKL. The chain's CDR3 is CASRTGGWDTEAFF. The CDR3 coding sequence is TGCGCCAGCAGGACGGGGGGGTGGGACACTGAAGCTTTCTTT.

In this sample, this clonotype turned up many times. V and J are TRBV5-1 and TRBJ1-5, with 8 bases lining up with TRBD1. V shed 4 bases and J 5 bases; nucleotides not matched to a gene: 5. The germline gives CDR1 SGHRS, CDR2 YFSETQ. The CDR3 extends over 14 amino acids. The chain's CDR3 is CASSEAGGHQPQHF. CDR3 nucleotides: TGCGCCAGCAGCGAGGCAGGGGGCCATCAGCCCCAGCATTTT.

The chain recombines TRBV11-2 with TRBJ1-1, with TRBD1 identical over 7 bases. The CDR3 covers 14 residues. CDR1 SGHAT and CDR2 FQNNGV come from the germline V gene. With 8 bases clipped from V and 7 bases from J, the junction kept 13 bases outside the gene matches. For the CDR3, the DNA is TGTGCCAGCTCAGACAGGGATGTTCGCGGTGAAGCTTTCTTT. It translates to CASSDRDVRGEAFF.

This clonotype was picked up many times. The chain links TRBV28 to TRBJ2-1; 9 positions agree with TRBD2. V lost 2 bases to trimming and J lost 0 bases; unmatched junction nucleotides: 8. Looked up from germline, CDR1 is MDHEN and CDR2 is SYDVKM. CDR3 size: 18 residues. CDR3 bases: TGTGCCAGCAGTTTACCTAGCGGGAAAGAAATCTCCTACAATGAGCAGTTCTTC. Protein sequence: CASSLPSGKEISYNEQFF. Full variable domain (remainder filled in from reference TRBV28 and TRBJ2-1): DVKVTQSSRYLVKRTGEKVFLECVQDMDHENMFWYRQDPGLGLRLIYFSYDVKMKEKGDIPEGYSVSREKKERFSLILESASTNQTSMYLCASSLPSGKEISYNEQFFGPGTRLTVL.

Comments on this clonotype: A much larger clone lies one base from this, so it may be a read error. The chain carries TRBV15 and TRBJ2-1; 10 nucleotides agree with TRBD2. The trim removed 0 bases at V and 3 bases at J, leaving 2 bases unmatched. Germline CDR1 is LNHNV and CDR2 is YYDKDF (reference sequence). CDR3 size: 16 residues. The CDR3 bases are TGTGCCACCAGCAGAGAAAGGACTAGCGGCTACAATGAGCAGTTCTTC. It encodes CATSRERTSGYNEQFF. Filled out from reference TRBV15 and TRBJ2-1, the complete variable domain reads DAMVIQNPRYQVTQFGKPVTLSCSQTLNHNVMYWYQQKSSQAPKLLFHYYDKDFNNEADTPDNFQSRRPNTSFCFLDIRSPGLGDTAMYLCATSRERTSGYNEQFFGPGTRLTVL.

J is TRBJ2-5 and V is TRBV7-8; 7 positions match TRBD2. The CDR3 length is 15 residues. Germline CDR1 reads SGHVS; CDR2 reads FQNEAQ. The V gene end was trimmed by 1 base and the J gene end by 0 bases; junction bases not matched to a gene: 2. CDR3 nucleotides: TGTGCCAGCAGCTTAGATGGGGGGGACCAAGAGACCCAGTACTTC. Protein sequence: CASSLDGGDQETQYF. The variable domain in full, with the rest retrieved from reference TRBV7-8 and TRBJ2-5, is GAGVSQSPRYKVAKRGQDVALRCDPISGHVSLFWYQQALGQGPEFLTYFQNEAQLDKSGLPSDRFFAERPEGSVSTLKIQRTQQEDSAVYLCASSLDGGDQETQYFGPGTRLLVL.

This chain uses TRBV10-3 with TRBJ2-1, with a tentative D call TRBD2 (6 bases). The germline gives CDR1 ENHRY, CDR2 SYGVKD. V was cut by 2 bases and J by 4 bases, with 15 bases left in between. The CDR3 is made up of 16 amino acids. In nucleotides, the CDR3 is TGTGCCATCAGTGAGAGTGGGGAGGCCCCATACAATGAGCAGTTCTTC. This encodes CAISESGEAPYNEQFF.

In this sample, this clonotype turned up many times. The V gene is TRBV12-3 or TRBV12-4, the J gene TRBJ2-7; TRBD2 matches at 10 bases. After removal of 6 bases from V and 5 bases from J, the junction contained 10 bases not matched to a gene. The CDR3 has 15 amino acids. CDR3 in amino acids: CASSPSGSVYHEQYF. The CDR3 DNA reads as TGTGCCAGCAGCCCTAGCGGGAGTGTTTACCACGAGCAGTACTTC.

This clonotype was seen a few times. The genes are TRBV19 and TRBJ2-1; 11 nucleotides agree with TRBD2. J lost 7 bases, V lost 1 base, and 3 bases had no gene match. CDR1 and CDR2 (germline): LNHDA, SQIVND (reference sequence). This CDR3 has 15 residues. The CDR3 region has the DNA TGTGCCAGTAGTATAGGTACTAGCGGGAGTAATGAGCAGTTCTTC. This translates into CASSIGTSGSNEQFF. Full variable domain (remainder filled in from reference TRBV19 and TRBJ2-1): DGGITQSPKYLFRKEGQNVTLSCEQNLNHDAMYWYRQDPGQGLRLIYYSQIVNDFQKGDIAEGYSVSREKKESFPLTVTSAQKNPTAFYLCASSIGTSGSNEQFFGPGTRLTVL.

This chain uses TRBV6-5 with TRBJ2-2, with 12 bases lining up with TRBD2. Germline V lookup: CDR1 MNHEY, CDR2 SVGAGI. The CDR3 consists of 17 residues. V trimming: 2 bases; J trimming: 3 bases; junction bases outside the gene matches: 4. CDR3: CASSYRLAGDHTGELFF. The CDR3 DNA reads as TGTGCCAGCAGTTACCGACTAGCGGGGGACCACACCGGGGAGCTGTTTTTT.

This clonotype was seen just once. The chain carries TRBV6-5 and TRBJ2-2; TRBD1 or TRBD2 may be the D gene (6 bases each). The germline CDR1 and CDR2 sequences are MNHEY and SVGAGI. V lost 3 bases and J 7 bases, leaving 18 bases between the germline ends. The CDR3 has 16 residues. The CDR3 spells CASSYRWGAGSGELFF. The CDR3 DNA follows: TGTGCCAGCAGTTATCGGTGGGGGGCGGGGAGCGGGGAGCTGTTTTTT.

This clonotype was seen ten or more times. The chain combines TRBV6-2 or TRBV6-3 with TRBJ1-1; D may be TRBD1 (6 bases). This CDR3 spans 15 amino acids. V dropped 6 bases and J dropped 5 bases, with 19 bases sitting between them. Germline CDR1 is MNHEY and CDR2 is SVGEGT. CDR3 nucleotide sequence: TGTGCCAGCAGCCGTGGGACACCGGGGGGGACTGAAGCTTTCTTT. Translating it yields CASSRGTPGGTEAFF.

This chain connects TRBV20-1 to TRBJ2-1; D gene unclear. Germline CDR1 DFQATT, CDR2 SNEGSKA (reference sequence). The CDR3 sequence is 16 residues long. The V end was cut by 1 base, the J end by 0 bases, with 13 bases between. CDR3 in amino acids: CSARVGDLSSYNEQFF. In DNA form, the CDR3 reads TGCAGTGCTAGAGTTGGAGACCTTAGCTCCTACAATGAGCAGTTCTTC.

The CDR3, as DNA: TGTGCCAGCAGCACAAACCCGGGACCGATCTACGAGCAGTACTTC. It specifies CASSTNPGPIYEQYF. The genes are TRBV7-8 and TRBJ2-7; D could derive from TRBD1 or TRBD2 (5 bases each). Per germline, CDR1 SGHVS and CDR2 FQNEAQ. The ends were cut back, 5 bases at V and 3 bases at J, with 17 bases in the middle. This CDR3 region has 15 residues.

The sample holds many counts of this clonotype. The gene calls are TRBV27 and TRBJ1-4, with D perhaps TRBD1 (5 bases). Germline lookup yields CDR1 MNHEY and CDR2 SMNVEV (reference sequence). Between the trimmed V and J ends, which lost 2 bases and 6 bases, there was a span of 10 bases. The CDR3 runs 14 residues. CDR3 nucleotides: TGTGCCAGCAGTTTAAGGGGCCGCTATGAAAAACTGTTTTTT. It codes for CASSLRGRYEKLFF.

This clonotype was found many times. The chain is built from TRBV20-1 and TRBJ2-3, with 7 bases lining up with TRBD2. Trimming at V came to 1 base and at J to 4 bases, leaving 8 bases not matched to a gene. CDR1 and CDR2 from the germline V gene are DFQATT and SNEGSKA (reference sequence). CDR3 length: 15 amino acids. Written as DNA, the CDR3 is TGCAGTGCTAGAGGGGGATTTGCGGGAGCAGATACGCAGTATTTT. The encoded protein is CSARGGFAGADTQYF.

This chain uses TRBV5-1 with TRBJ2-3; 10 bases are shared with TRBD2. The length of the CDR3 is 16 residues. CDR1 and CDR2 (germline): SGHRS, YFSETQ. The V and J ends lost 0 bases and 6 bases, in that order; junction bases with no gene match: 7. This CDR3 reads CASSLESGRASDTQYF. In DNA form, the CDR3 reads TGCGCCAGCAGCTTGGAAAGCGGGAGGGCATCGGATACGCAGTATTTT.

J is TRBJ2-3 and V is TRBV27, with 11 nucleotides matching TRBD2. The V segment lost 0 bases and the J segment 2 bases; nucleotides outside the gene matches: 4. The CDR3 has 17 amino acids. Germline CDR1 reads MNHEY; CDR2 reads SMNVEV (reference sequence). CDR3 loop: CASSLSPSGGHTDTQYF. CDR3 nucleotides: TGTGCCAGCAGTTTATCGCCTAGCGGGGGGCACACAGATACGCAGTATTTT.

This clonotype turned up a few times. J is TRBJ2-7 and V is TRBV6-1; D remains unclear. Germline CDR1 is MNHNS and CDR2 is SASEGT. With 6 bases removed from V and 3 bases from J, the gap between germline ends came to 15 bases. The CDR3 totals 14 residues. The CDR3 protein is CASSTDGPGYEQYV. For the CDR3, the DNA is TGTGCCAGCAGCACAGACGGGCCTGGCTACGAGCAGTACGTC.

This clonotype was picked up many times. V gene TRBV5-1 combines with J gene TRBJ2-1; D is unresolved. This CDR3 contains 15 residues. Germline lookup yields CDR1 SGHRS and CDR2 YFSETQ. Trimming cost V 1 base and J 9 bases, with 17 bases left between them. CDR3 protein: CASSLREDGMGEQFF. The CDR3 DNA reads TGCGCCAGCAGCTTGAGAGAGGACGGTATGGGTGAGCAGTTCTTC.

The chain combines TRBV9 with TRBJ1-2; possibly TRBD1 for D (6 bases). The length of the CDR3 is 13 residues. Germline V CDR1 and CDR2: SGDLS, YYNGEE. Trimming left V 6 bases short and J 6 bases short, with 15 bases between. CDR3 nucleotides: TGTGCCAGCACCAGAGGGGGTGAACATGGCTACACCTTC. Translating gives CASTRGGEHGYTF. Variable domain in full (rest from reference TRBV9 and TRBJ1-2): DSGVTQTPKHLITATGQRVTLRCSPRSGDLSVYWYQQSLDQGLQFLIQYYNGEERAKGNILERFSAQQFPDLHSELNLSSLELGDSALYFCASTRGGEHGYTFGSGTRLTVV.

The gene calls are TRBV2 and TRBJ2-3; 7 bases align to TRBD1. Germline CDR1 reads SNHLY; CDR2 reads FYNNEI. The CDR3 loop spans 16 amino acids. The trim removed 4 bases at V and 2 bases at J, leaving 9 bases unmatched. CDR3 protein: CASSVFWDSNTDTQYF. In DNA, the CDR3 is TGTGCCAGCAGTGTGTTTTGGGACAGCAACACAGATACGCAGTATTTT.

This clonotype turned up a few times. The chain combines TRBV2 with TRBJ2-7; a weak D match, TRBD1 (5 bases). V was cut by 1 base and J by 3 bases, with 7 bases left in between. This CDR3 is 13 amino acids long. Per the germline V gene, CDR1 is SNHLY and CDR2 is FYNNEI. The CDR3 sequence: CASSEGQYYEQYV. In DNA, the CDR3 is TGTGCCAGCAGTGAAGGACAGTACTACGAGCAGTACGTC.

This clonotype was detected many times. The chain employs TRBV10-3 and TRBJ1-2, with TRBD1 identical over 8 bases. This CDR3 has 16 residues. J gave up 1 base and V 2 bases, and 6 bases lay outside the gene matches. From germline, CDR1 is ENHRY and CDR2 SYGVKD. Here the CDR3 reads CAISERLQGDNYGYTF. Written as DNA, the CDR3 is TGTGCCATCAGTGAGCGGTTACAGGGGGATAACTATGGCTACACCTTC.

At least ten counts were recorded for this clonotype. This chain connects TRBV20-1 to TRBJ2-1, with 8 bases that match TRBD2. Germline V gene lookup returns CDR1 DFQATT and CDR2 SNEGSKA (reference sequence). V lost 0 bases, J lost 15 bases, and 16 bases stayed unmatched. The CDR3 totals 15 residues. The CDR3, as DNA: TGCAGTGCTAGAGATCCGACTAGCGAAACATCTACCGGGTTCTTC. This codes for CSARDPTSETSTGFF.

V usage is TRBV20-1 and J usage is TRBJ2-1; TRBD2 agrees at 11 bases. Unmatched junction bases numbered 4, after V lost 2 bases and J lost 4 bases. This CDR3 contains 15 residues. The germline gives CDR1 DFQATT, CDR2 SNEGSKA (reference sequence). Here the CDR3 DNA reads TGCAGTGCTAGACAACCTAGCGGGAGGTACAATGAGCAGTTCTTC. Amino acid sequence: CSARQPSGRYNEQFF.